These T cell receptor beta chains were read from a single sample in a study of cytomegalovirus exposure and HLA in healthy donors. Sequencing used immunoSEQ multiplex PCR; TCRdb keeps in-frame clones, though not all of them. This sample yields 90,000 to 140,000 clones, of which roughly an eighth are seen a single time; roughly a sixth belongs to the top ten. Sequencing used PBMCs. The receptor source for this set is a man aged 35 to 55 in good health and CMV-seropositive. CDR3s include the opening cysteine and the closing phenylalanine or tryptophan. A D gene is named only where the DNA matches it firmly. Size values are once, few and many counts, or a class for expanded clones, and some rows have none.

TRBV5-1	TRBD1	NA	TRBJ2-3	CASSQWTGTPDTQYF	TGCGCCAGCAGCCAATGGACAGGGACCCCAGATACGCAGTATTTT
TRBV30	NA	few	TRBJ2-5	CAWSGTPQETQYF	TGTGCCTGGAGTGGGACTCCGCAAGAGACCCAGTACTTC
TRBV12-2	NA	NA	TRBJ1-5	CASRLKGTGRGPQHF	TGTGCAAGTCGCTTAAAGGGGACAGGCCGGGGACCCCAGCATTTT
TRBV10-3	TRBD2	NA	TRBJ2-7	CAISEGGRAYEQYF	TGTGCCATCAGTGAGGGCGGGAGGGCCTACGAGCAGTACTTC
TRBV28	TRBD1	few	TRBJ1-3	CASRGDRGGGNTIYF	TGTGCCAGCAGAGGGGACAGGGGTGGTGGAAACACCATATATTTT
TRBV7-6	TRBD2	NA	TRBJ2-5	CASSLQVTSVQETQYF	TGTGCCAGCAGCTTACAAGTGACTAGCGTACAAGAGACCCAGTACTTC
TRBV2	TRBD2	NA	TRBJ2-3	CASSEILPRTSDTDTQYF	TGTGCCAGCAGTGAAATCTTGCCCAGGACTAGCGATACAGATACGCAGTATTTT
TRBV19	NA	few	TRBJ1-5	CASSIRDTRNQPQHF	TGTGCCAGTAGTATCAGGGACACCCGCAATCAGCCCCAGCATTTT
TRBV30	TRBD1	few	TRBJ2-3	CAWSGTGEFIDTQYF	TGTGCCTGGAGTGGGACAGGGGAATTTATAGATACGCAGTATTTT
TRBV12-5	NA	NA	TRBJ1-2	CASGLVPPVGGYTF	TGTGCTAGTGGTTTGGTCCCCCCAGTCGGGGGCTACACCTTC
TRBV5-1	NA	few	TRBJ1-1	CASSLGARGDDTEAFF	TGCGCCAGCAGCTTGGGGGCGCGGGGGGACGACACTGAAGCTTTCTTT
TRBV5-8	NA	NA	TRBJ1-2	CASSLRHFYGYTF	TGTGCCAGCAGCTTAAGACACTTCTATGGCTACACCTTC
TRBV11-2	NA	NA	TRBJ1-3	CASSLDPRTEGNTIYF	TGTGCCAGCAGCTTAGATCCCCGGACAGAAGGAAACACCATATATTTT
TRBV11-3	TRBD2	few	TRBJ2-5	CASSLTSGIETQYF	TGTGCCAGCAGCCTGACTAGCGGGATTGAGACCCAGTACTTC
TRBV7-6	NA	NA	TRBJ1-3	CASSLVGGSDTIYF	TGTGCCAGCAGCTTAGTGGGAGGGAGCGACACCATATATTTT
TRBV9	NA	NA	TRBJ1-1	CASSARGYTEAFF	TGTGCCAGCAGCGCTCGAGGTTACACTGAAGCTTTCTTT
TRBV7-8	TRBD2	few	TRBJ2-5	CASSLPLRTSVRETQYF	TGTGCCAGCAGCTTACCGCTAAGGACTAGCGTCAGGGAGACCCAGTACTTC
TRBV29-1	NA	few	TRBJ2-7	CSVVLGPEQYF	TGCAGCGTGGTTCTGGGCCCCGAGCAGTACTTC
TRBV6-5	TRBD1	few	TRBJ2-1	CASSSRGTGWDEQFF	TGTGCCAGCAGTTCTCGCGGGACAGGGTGGGATGAGCAGTTCTTC
TRBV11-3	TRBD1	NA	TRBJ1-1	CASSLGGGITEAFF	TGTGCCAGCAGCTTAGGAGGGGGCATCACTGAAGCTTTCTTT
TRBV10-2	TRBD1	NA	TRBJ1-1	CASRTGSMNTEAFF	TGCGCCAGCAGGACAGGGTCCATGAACACTGAAGCTTTCTTT
TRBV12-2	NA	NA	TRBJ1-1	CASRLQGHIKNTEAFF	TGTGCAAGTCGCTTACAGGGACACATAAAGAACACTGAAGCTTTCTTT
TRBV7-9	TRBD1	few	TRBJ2-1	CASSQDRASYNEQFF	TGTGCCAGCAGCCAAGACAGGGCCTCCTACAATGAGCAGTTCTTC
TRBV29-1	NA	NA	TRBJ2-5	CSVEDRVEAQYF	TGCAGCGTTGAAGACCGGGTCGAGGCCCAGTACTTC
TRBV5-1	TRBD1	NA	TRBJ2-5	CASSYRGRRLAQETQYF	TGCGCCAGCAGTTACAGGGGGCGCCGTTTAGCCCAAGAGACCCAGTACTTC
TRBV18	NA	few	TRBJ2-7	CASSPNDNAYDEQYF	TGTGCCAGCTCACCAAACGACAATGCCTATGACGAGCAGTACTTC
TRBV7-7	TRBD1	NA	TRBJ2-2	CASSLVRTGNTGELFF	TGTGCTAGCAGCTTAGTGAGGACAGGGAACACCGGGGAGCTGTTTTTT
TRBV2	TRBD2	NA	TRBJ2-7	CASSDASGTTYEQYF	TGTGCCAGCAGTGATGCTAGCGGGACCACCTACGAGCAGTACTTC
TRBV12-5	NA	NA	TRBJ2-3	CASGSGYTQYF	TGTGCTAGTGGTTCGGGATATACGCAGTATTTT
TRBV7-8	NA	once	TRBJ1-1	CASSLLAGAGDTEAFF	TGTGCCAGCAGCCTACTTGCAGGGGCTGGGGACACTGAAGCTTTCTTT
TRBV28	TRBD1	NA	TRBJ2-7	CASSAPGQGSYEQYF	TGTGCCAGCAGCGCGCCAGGACAGGGATCCTACGAGCAGTACTTC
TRBV29-1	NA	few	TRBJ2-1	CSVGGNGNEQFF	TGCAGCGTTGGGGGCAACGGCAATGAGCAGTTCTTC
TRBV7-9	TRBD1	few	TRBJ1-4	CASSLGTGGEKLFF	TGTGCCAGCAGCTTAGGGACAGGTGGTGAAAAACTGTTTTTT
TRBV14	TRBD2	NA	TRBJ2-3	CASSSTRTSGIGDTQYF	TGTGCCAGCAGCTCCACTCGGACTAGCGGGATAGGAGATACGCAGTATTTT
TRBV9	NA	NA	TRBJ2-3	CASSVTPLGGSTDTQYF	TGTGCCAGCAGCGTAACCCCCCTGGGGGGAAGCACAGATACGCAGTATTTT
TRBV5-4	TRBD2	few	TRBJ2-7	CASSRTSVGGKQYF	TGTGCCAGCAGCCGGACTAGCGTGGGGGGAAAGCAGTACTTC
TRBV7-9	TRBD2	few	TRBJ2-3	CASSLLAATDTQYF	TGTGCCAGCAGCTTGCTAGCGGCCACAGATACGCAGTATTTT
TRBV4-2	NA	few	TRBJ2-3	CASGTSLTDTQYF	TGTGCCAGCGGGACTTCACTCACAGATACGCAGTATTTT
TRBV6-1	NA	few	TRBJ1-5	CASRGQYSNQPQHF	TGTGCCAGCAGAGGACAGTATAGCAATCAGCCCCAGCATTTT
TRBV9	NA	NA	TRBJ1-3	CASSAAGLGNTIYF	TGTGCCAGCAGCGCCGCGGGACTTGGAAACACCATATATTTT
TRBV5-1	TRBD2	NA	TRBJ2-1	CASSAFSGSLGDEQFF	TGCGCCAGCAGCGCCTTTAGCGGGAGCCTCGGAGATGAGCAGTTCTTC
TRBV6-6	TRBD2	NA	TRBJ2-1	CASSYGLAGADEQFF	TGTGCCAGCAGTTACGGACTAGCGGGAGCGGACGAGCAGTTCTTC
TRBV5-1	NA	NA	TRBJ1-1	CASSLSPTTNTEAFF	TGCGCCAGCAGCTTATCTCCTACTACGAACACTGAAGCTTTCTTT